This TCR beta chain comes out of a study of blood T cells in healthy people across ages. Study-level results: Donor CMV status, an unknown factor, possibly confounded changes in expanded clonotypes. Because sorting was not performed, PBMCs prevented conclusive naive versus antigen-experienced comparison.

Using a J-beta primer mix together with a sample-barcoded 5' primer, a second PCR was run for roughly 7 to 11 cycles. Each CDR3 protein is one row after TCRdb ran MiXCR on the 5' RACE reads. The sample has approximately 900,000 distinct CDR3 sequences, 25% to 35% seen once. Germline CDR1 is MNHEY and CDR2 is SMNVEV (reference sequence). The CDR3 totals 13 residues. With V trimmed by 4 bases and J by 10 bases, 4 bases remained unmatched. This clonotype was seen many times. Its matching antigen is unknown. This sample was shared with a second study, whose subject was T cells of mothers and their children.

The receptor was derived from a woman in her thirties or forties in good health. The chain uses TRBV27 and TRBJ2-1; 10 nucleotides line up with TRBD1. The sample was blood. The CDR3 sequence is CASSSWTGGEQFF. In DNA form, the CDR3 reads TGTGCCAGCAGTTCCTGGACAGGGGGGGAGCAGTTCTTC.